This T cell receptor (beta chain) comes out of a study of OX40 agonist ivuxolimab in advanced cancers. Study-wide findings and caveats: Some patients who did not respond also had low normalized T-cell clonal expansion. At 0.1 to 3.0 mg/kg, CD4+ and CD8+ blood T cells expanded clonally by week 6.

Profiled with immunoSEQ multiplex PCR; TCRdb holds only in-frame clones, not every one. Of around 50,000 clones listed, around 89% are singletons. This CDR3 contains 14 residues. Trimming shortened V by 2 bases and J by 7 bases, and 15 bases separated the two germline ends. Germline CDR1 and CDR2: SGHTA and FQGTGA. On this clone: The antigen is undetermined.

The sequence came from an adult with an advanced solid tumor such as melanoma, head and neck, liver or kidney cancer. The chain has TRBV7-3 and TRBJ2-7, with D perhaps TRBD1 or TRBD2 (5 bases each). The sample here was CD4+ or CD8+ T cells sorted from blood, taken in a trial of the OX40 agonist ivuxolimab. The CDR3 sequence is CASSLPGTVREQYF. CDR3 nucleotides: TGTGCCAGCAGCTTACCCGGGACGGTTAGGGAGCAGTACTTC.